This T cell receptor beta chain comes out of a study of regulatory T cells in long-lasting Graves disease. General study points: Patients whose Graves' disease persisted exhibited lower TCR diversity than those newly diagnosed. The work looked only at peripheral blood and did not look at thyroid tissue.

This CDR3 has 16 amino acids. CDR1 is LNHNV, CDR2 YYDKDF, per germline (reference sequence). With 6 bases clipped from V and 4 bases from J, the junction kept 6 bases outside the gene matches. To make TCR beta libraries, researchers used iRepertoire HTBI primers and Arm-PCR of CDR3 regions. TCRdb re-analysed the multiplex PCR reads in MiXCR, keeping a single row per CDR3 protein. The sample has about 430,000 distinct CDR3 sequences; 21% are singletons. Time point reported: persistent/refractory GD, antithyroid drugs over 5 years with positive TRAb. RNA from PBMCs was the source of the TCR library. This clonotype has at least ten counts. The target antigen is unknown.

The sequence derives from a female donor with Graves disease. The chain is built from TRBV15 and TRBJ1-4, with 12 bases lining up with TRBD1. The sequences come from peripheral blood mononuclear cells (PBMCs), collected when the disease was refractory, from a patient treated with antithyroid drugs. The CDR3 region is CATSTGTGGFNEKLFF. CDR3 bases: TGTGCCACCAGTACCGGGACAGGGGGCTTTAATGAAAAACTGTTTTTT.